The rows below give T cell receptor beta chains drawn from one sample of a study of shared clonotypes between healthy human individuals. Profiled with immunoSEQ multiplex PCR; TCRdb holds only in-frame clones, not every one. The data contain 550,000 to 700,000 clones, 60% to 75% of them singletons. The specimen sequenced was memory CD4+ T cells sorted from blood. These receptors came from a woman in her 30s in good health. CDR3s include the opening cysteine and the closing phenylalanine or tryptophan. The D gene is left open where the match is weak. Expanded clones are given a class, and other clones once, few, many or no size at all.

>-|-|14|TRBV19|TRBJ1-2
CASSLGTGRGGYTF
TGTGCCAGTAGTCTAGGGACTGGGAGAGGCGGCTACACCTTC
>-|-|13|TRBV6-1|TRBJ1-5
CASSAISGQPQHF
TGTGCCAGCAGTGCTATCTCAGGGCAGCCCCAGCATTTT
>-|-|14|TRBV19|TRBJ2-3
CASSSRVFTDTQYF
TGTGCCAGTAGCTCCAGGGTTTTCACAGATACGCAGTATTTT
>TRBD2|few|14|TRBV19|TRBJ2-1
CASSLAVSYNEQFF
TGTGCCAGTAGTCTAGCGGTTTCCTACAATGAGCAGTTCTTC
>-|-|13|TRBV9|TRBJ2-5
CASKGRAQETQYF
TGTGCCAGCAAAGGGAGAGCCCAAGAGACCCAGTACTTC
>-|-|15|TRBV6-1|TRBJ1-5
CASIRGVNSNQPQHF
TGTGCCAGCATTCGGGGGGTAAATAGCAATCAGCCCCAGCATTTT
>-|-|16|TRBV6-6|TRBJ2-3
CASSPSGKRIYVTQYF
TGTGCCAGCAGCCCCTCCGGGAAGCGGATATATGTTACGCAGTATTTT
>-|few|16|TRBV18|TRBJ1-5
CASSSGLPRGNQPQHF
TGTGCCAGCTCATCGGGACTCCCGAGGGGCAATCAGCCCCAGCATTTT
>-|-|11|TRBV7-2|TRBJ1-1
CASSLTTEAFF
TGTGCCAGCAGCTTGACCACTGAAGCTTTCTTT
>TRBD2|-|14|TRBV11-3|TRBJ2-3
CASSLSGDTDTQYF
TGTGCCAGCAGCCTTAGCGGGGACACAGATACGCAGTATTTT
>-|few|15|TRBV7-8|TRBJ2-7
CASSVRAAIPGEQYF
TGTGCCAGCAGCGTCCGGGCCGCAATCCCTGGAGAGCAGTACTTC
>-|few|14|TRBV9|TRBJ2-3
CASSQPFRGDTQYF
TGTGCCAGCAGCCAGCCCTTTAGAGGAGATACGCAGTATTTT
>TRBD2|-|17|TRBV7-9|TRBJ2-1
CASSDGRTSGSHNEQFF
TGTGCCAGCAGCGACGGACGGACTAGCGGGAGCCACAATGAGCAGTTCTTC
>-|-|15|TRBV18|TRBJ2-7
CASSPSPGVFYEQYF
TGTGCCAGCTCACCGAGTCCAGGGGTCTTCTACGAGCAGTACTTC
>-|few|14|TRBV27|TRBJ1-1
CASSLWQGGTEAFF
TGTGCCAGCAGCCTGTGGCAGGGAGGCACTGAAGCTTTCTTT
>TRBD1|-|14|TRBV28|TRBJ2-4
CASSSSTGADIQYF
TGTGCCAGCAGTTCATCCACAGGGGCGGACATTCAGTACTTC
>-|-|15|TRBV2|TRBJ1-6
CASKARGGTNSPLHF
TGTGCCAGCAAGGCTCGGGGGGGAACTAATTCACCCCTCCACTTT
>-|-|15|TRBV30|TRBJ1-3
CAWAPQGDAGNTIYF
TGTGCCTGGGCCCCCCAGGGAGATGCTGGAAACACCATATATTTT
>-|-|15|TRBV28|TRBJ2-5
CASSLGGTGTGAQYF
TGTGCCAGCAGTTTAGGGGGGACGGGGACTGGGGCCCAGTACTTC
>-|few|11|TRBV4-1|TRBJ2-3
CASSHQYTQYF
TGCGCCAGCAGCCACCAATATACGCAGTATTTT
>-|-|14|TRBV9|TRBJ1-2
CASSVEEQGYGYTF
TGTGCCAGCAGCGTAGAGGAGCAGGGCTATGGCTACACCTTC
>TRBD2|-|16|TRBV28|TRBJ2-7
CASRGTTSGASYEQYF
TGTGCCAGCAGGGGTACTACTAGCGGCGCATCCTACGAGCAGTACTTC
>TRBD1|-|15|TRBV5-1|TRBJ2-7
CASSLWDSEGHEQYF
TGCGCCAGCAGCTTGTGGGACAGTGAAGGTCACGAGCAGTACTTC
>TRBD2|-|16|TRBV7-2|TRBJ2-5
CASSLFRTSGRETQYF
TGTGCCAGCAGCTTATTTCGGACTAGCGGGAGAGAGACCCAGTACTTC
>-|-|12|TRBV5-1|TRBJ2-7
CASITGPYEQYF
TGCGCCAGCATAACCGGGCCCTACGAGCAGTACTTC
>TRBD2|once|14|TRBV30|TRBJ2-7
CAWSAGLAGYEQYF
TGTGCCTGGTCGGCCGGACTAGCGGGATACGAGCAGTACTTC
>-|-|14|TRBV5-1|TRBJ2-7
CASKVAAASYEQYF
TGCGCCAGCAAGGTAGCGGCTGCGTCCTACGAGCAGTACTTC
>-|-|15|TRBV28|TRBJ1-1
CASSFAGSTNTEAFF
TGTGCCAGCAGTTTTGCCGGATCGACGAACACTGAAGCTTTCTTT
>-|-|14|TRBV5-1|TRBJ2-7
CASSFLTSSYEQYF
TGCGCCAGCAGCTTTCTAACGAGCTCCTACGAGCAGTACTTC
>-|-|14|TRBV5-1|TRBJ2-7
CASGPEGVSYEQYF
TGCGCCAGCGGGCCCGAAGGGGTCTCCTACGAGCAGTACTTC
>TRBD1|once|15|TRBV28|TRBJ2-7
CASIPGQEGAYEQYF
TGTGCCAGCATTCCGGGACAGGAGGGGGCCTACGAGCAGTACTTC
>-|-|14|TRBV25-1|TRBJ1-5
CASRDGIGNQPQHF
TGTGCCAGCAGGGATGGTATAGGGAATCAGCCCCAGCATTTT
>TRBD2|-|15|TRBV5-1|TRBJ2-1
CASSLSSGAYNEQFF
TGCGCCAGCAGCCTATCTAGCGGGGCCTACAATGAGCAGTTCTTC
>TRBD1|-|13|TRBV18|TRBJ2-5
CASSDRGQETQYF
TGTGCCAGCTCAGACAGGGGACAAGAGACCCAGTACTTC
>TRBD2|-|19|TRBV27|TRBJ2-7
CASSLWAGGSVAGSYEQYF
TGTGCCAGCAGTTTATGGGCGGGAGGATCAGTCGCTGGCTCCTACGAGCAGTACTTC
>TRBD2|-|18|TRBV7-2|TRBJ2-7
CASSLAMGLAGSSYEQYF
TGTGCCAGCAGCTTAGCTATGGGACTAGCGGGGAGCTCCTACGAGCAGTACTTC
>TRBD2|-|12|TRBV10-3|TRBJ2-1
CAIGGEAPKQFF
TGTGCCATCGGGGGGGAGGCCCCGAAGCAGTTCTTC
>-|once|15|TRBV6-1|TRBJ2-6
CASSGSNSGANVLTF
TGTGCCAGCAGTGGCTCAAACTCTGGGGCCAACGTCCTGACTTTC
>TRBD1|-|16|TRBV5-4|TRBJ1-2
CASSPGMGQTNYGYTF
TGTGCCAGCAGCCCAGGTATGGGACAGACTAACTATGGCTACACCTTC
>TRBD1|-|15|TRBV2|TRBJ2-3
CASGGQGTSTDTQYF
TGTGCCAGCGGAGGACAGGGAACTAGCACAGATACGCAGTATTTT
>TRBD2|-|18|TRBV5-1|TRBJ2-3
CASSSLTSGSPSTDTQYF
TGCGCCAGCAGCTCACTGACTAGCGGGAGCCCTAGCACAGATACGCAGTATTTT